Listed here are 20 T cell receptor beta chains from one sample, sequenced in a study of T cells in Graves' hyperthyroidism and ophthalmopathy. Using RNA transcripts as the source, TCR beta CDR3 regions were amplified. The HTBI primer set served for first-round RT-PCR of the TCR CDR3. TCRdb redid the calling of the multiplex PCR reads with MiXCR, one entry per CDR3 protein. The table records 560,000 or so distinct CDR3 sequences, less than 20% of them present only once. Source material: blood. These receptors originate from a man aged 35-49 years with Graves' ophthalmopathy.

This clonotype was found a few times. This rearrangement joins TRBV5-8 to TRBJ2-3, with D hard to call. Trimming stripped 5 bases from V and 0 bases from J, with 10 bases between. In germline, CDR1 is SGHTS, CDR2 YDEGEE. This CDR3 has 14 amino acids. CDR3 in DNA: TGTGCCAGCAGGGTACAAGTTAGCACAGATACGCAGTATTTT. Protein: CASRVQVSTDTQYF.

This clonotype was recorded many times. J is TRBJ2-2 and V is TRBV9, with 7 bases that match TRBD1. The CDR3 is made up of 14 amino acids. With 3 bases clipped from V and 7 bases from J, the junction kept 6 bases outside the gene matches. CDR1 and CDR2 (germline): SGDLS, YYNGEE. CDR3 amino acids: CASSAHTGVGELFF. CDR3 coding DNA: TGTGCCAGCAGCGCCCATACAGGGGTCGGGGAGCTGTTTTTT.

This clonotype has more than one count but fewer than ten. This chain links TRBV6-1 with TRBJ2-1; 9 bases are shared with TRBD2. Losses at the gene ends were 6 bases for V and 8 bases for J; bases not matched to a gene: 14. The CDR3 has 16 amino acids. The germline CDR1 and CDR2 sequences are MNHNS and SASEGT. The CDR3 coding sequence is TGTGCCAGCAGCCCTAATAGCGGGAGCGCGATATATGAGCAGTTCTTC. This codes for CASSPNSGSAIYEQFF.

The V gene is TRBV6-1, the J gene TRBJ2-7, with D perhaps matching TRBD1 or TRBD2 (5 bases each). Trimming removed 7 bases from V and 3 bases from J, with 16 bases in between. The CDR3 is 14 amino acids. Germline assignment: CDR1 MNHNS and CDR2 SASEGT. For the CDR3, the DNA is TGTGCCAGCACCTCCCGGGACCGATACTACGAGCAGTACTTC. Residues: CASTSRDRYYEQYF.

This clonotype was picked up many times. The chain joins TRBV7-6 to TRBJ2-1; possibly TRBD1 or TRBD2 for D (7 bases each). Trimming stripped 1 base from V and 0 bases from J, with 13 bases between. The length of the CDR3 is 17 residues. Germline loops: CDR1 SGHVS, CDR2 FNYEAQ. In nucleotides, the CDR3 is TGTGCCAGCAGCTTAGAGGGAGGGGGCAGCTCCTACAATGAGCAGTTCTTC. Translation gives CASSLEGGGSSYNEQFF.

This clonotype was found many times. The rearrangement uses TRBV7-9 and TRBJ2-3; D uncertain. V gave up 5 bases and J gave up 6 bases, with 15 bases separating them. The germline CDR1 and CDR2 sequences are SEHNR and FQNEAQ (reference sequence). This CDR3 has 14 amino acids. Written as DNA, the CDR3 is TGTGCCAGCAGCGCGAGACTGGCTCGGGATACGCAGTATTTT. Residues: CASSARLARDTQYF. The full variable domain, rest sourced from reference TRBV7-9 and TRBJ2-3, is DTGVSQNPRHKITKRGQNVTFRCDPISEHNRLYWYRQTLGQGPEFLTYFQNEAQLEKSRLLSDRFSAERPKGSFSTLEIQRTEQGDSAMYLCASSARLARDTQYFGPGTRLTVL.

This clonotype came up many times. The V call is TRBV12-3 or TRBV12-4, the J call TRBJ2-2; D might be TRBD2 (6 bases). This CDR3 is 16 amino acids long. Between the trimmed V and J ends, which lost 1 base and 2 bases, there was a span of 11 bases. CDR3 nucleotides: TGTGCCAGCAGTTTAGAAGCGGGCCACAACACCGGGGAGCTGTTTTTT. It specifies CASSLEAGHNTGELFF.

A word on this clonotype: A much larger clone differs by one base, so this may be a read error. The V and J genes are TRBV12-3 or TRBV12-4 and TRBJ2-3; the match to TRBD1 covers 8 bases. V gave up 6 bases and J gave up 11 bases; unmatched junction bases: 19. The CDR3 consists of 16 residues. Here the CDR3 DNA reads TGTGCCAGCAGCACAAGCAGGGGGCCCGCACAGGGGCGGCAGTATTTT. Amino acid sequence: CASSTSRGPAQGRQYF.

The V and J genes are TRBV6-1 and TRBJ2-7, with 8 bases that match TRBD1. Germline loops: CDR1 MNHNS, CDR2 SASEGT. The CDR3 is made up of 13 amino acids. Unmatched junction bases numbered 5, after V lost 5 bases and J lost 5 bases. CDR3 DNA sequence: TGTGCCAGCAGTCTGGACAGGGCAAACGAGCAGTACTTC. This translates into CASSLDRANEQYF.

The genes are TRBV27 and TRBJ2-4; 14 bases match TRBD2. Germline V gene data show CDR1 as MNHEY and CDR2 as SMNVEV (reference sequence). J was trimmed by 1 base and V by 5 bases; bases with no gene match: 10. The length of the CDR3 is 19 residues. CDR3 protein: CASSIPGTSGSMAKNIQYF. The CDR3 region has the DNA TGTGCCAGCAGTATCCCCGGGACTAGCGGGAGTATGGCCAAAAACATTCAGTACTTC.

The CDR3: CATRAGRSRTNEKLFF. CDR3 DNA: TGTGCCACCCGTGCGGGAAGGAGTCGGACTAATGAAAAACTGTTTTTT. This chain links TRBV15 with TRBJ1-4; D unresolved. The CDR3 extends over 16 amino acids. Germline V gene data show CDR1 as LNHNV and CDR2 as YYDKDF (reference sequence). Trimming stripped 8 bases from V and 2 bases from J, with 18 bases between.

The chain uses TRBV7-8 and TRBJ2-1; the match to TRBD2 covers 8 bases. The ends lost 8 bases at V and 2 bases at J; junction bases unmatched: 5. The CDR3 covers 14 residues. Germline V gene data show CDR1 as SGHVS and CDR2 as FQNEAQ. Here the CDR3 DNA reads TGTGCCAGCGCCCGCGGGGGGACCTACAATGAGCAGTTCTTC. Protein sequence: CASARGGTYNEQFF.

This chain connects TRBV6-1 to TRBJ1-5, with a possible D match to TRBD1 (6 bases). Trimming removed 3 bases from V and 7 bases from J, with 16 bases in between. This CDR3 has 15 amino acids. Germline CDR1 is MNHNS and CDR2 is SASEGT. The CDR3 sequence is CASSDTLGGGQPQHF. The CDR3 DNA reads TGTGCCAGCAGTGACACCCTGGGAGGGGGACAGCCCCAGCATTTT.

This clonotype turned up a few times. The chain joins TRBV6-1 to TRBJ2-2; D not certain. CDR3 length: 11 residues. V was trimmed by 7 bases and J by 3 bases, leaving 3 bases between them. CDR1 is MNHNS and CDR2 is SASEGT in the germline V gene. Written as DNA, the CDR3 is TGTGCCAGCACCCACACCGGGGAGCTGTTTTTT. It codes for CASTHTGELFF.

J is TRBJ2-5 and V is TRBV12-3 or TRBV12-4; tentatively, D is TRBD1 (5 bases). The germline V and J ends were trimmed by 1 base and 2 bases, with 11 bases remaining between them. This CDR3 is 15 amino acids long. The CDR3 loop reads CASSLGAGRQETQYF. In nucleotides, the CDR3 is TGTGCCAGCAGTTTAGGGGCAGGGCGGCAAGAGACCCAGTACTTC.

This clonotype was recorded a few times. The CDR3 DNA reads TGTGCCAGCAGCGTAACAGGGCACACTGAAGCTTTCTTT. Amino acid sequence: CASSVTGHTEAFF. This chain joins TRBV9 and TRBJ1-1; D possibly corresponds to TRBD1 (6 bases). Germline V gives CDR1 SGDLS, CDR2 YYNGEE. V shed 1 base and J shed 3 bases, with 7 bases lying between them. The CDR3 extends over 13 amino acids.

The V call is TRBV18, the J call TRBJ2-6; D is ambiguous. The CDR3 is 15 residues long. From germline, CDR1 is KGHSH and CDR2 LQKENI. Trimming removed 3 bases from V and 4 bases from J, with 10 bases in between. The CDR3 protein is CASSPLANGANVLTF. The CDR3 DNA reads TGTGCCAGCTCACCCTTGGCTAACGGGGCCAACGTCCTGACTTTC.

This clonotype showed up just a few times. In nucleotides, the CDR3 is TGCAGTGCTAGCCGAACCGCGAACACTGAAGCTTTCTTT. This encodes CSASRTANTEAFF. The chain combines TRBV20-1 with TRBJ1-1; no clear D gene. Trimming removed 3 bases from V and 1 base from J, with 9 bases in between. The CDR3 has 13 amino acids. Germline CDR1 DFQATT, CDR2 SNEGSKA (reference sequence).

The genes are TRBV7-9 and TRBJ2-7; 12 bases match TRBD2. CDR3 size: 15 residues. J gave up 5 bases and V 3 bases, and 5 bases lay outside the gene matches. Germline loops: CDR1 SEHNR, CDR2 FQNEAQ (reference sequence). The CDR3 DNA sequence: TGTGCCAGCAGCTTTTGGACTAGCGGGAAGAACGAGCAGTACTTC. Amino acid sequence: CASSFWTSGKNEQYF.

This sequence joins TRBV4-2 and TRBJ2-5; TRBD1 matches 8 bases. Trimming at V came to 5 bases and at J to 7 bases, leaving 15 bases not matched to a gene. The CDR3 length is 16 residues. Germline V CDR1 and CDR2: LGHNA, YNFKEQ. The CDR3 protein is CASSNRGEAIGGTQYF. In nucleotides, the CDR3 is TGTGCCAGCAGCAACAGGGGGGAGGCGATAGGAGGGACCCAGTACTTC.